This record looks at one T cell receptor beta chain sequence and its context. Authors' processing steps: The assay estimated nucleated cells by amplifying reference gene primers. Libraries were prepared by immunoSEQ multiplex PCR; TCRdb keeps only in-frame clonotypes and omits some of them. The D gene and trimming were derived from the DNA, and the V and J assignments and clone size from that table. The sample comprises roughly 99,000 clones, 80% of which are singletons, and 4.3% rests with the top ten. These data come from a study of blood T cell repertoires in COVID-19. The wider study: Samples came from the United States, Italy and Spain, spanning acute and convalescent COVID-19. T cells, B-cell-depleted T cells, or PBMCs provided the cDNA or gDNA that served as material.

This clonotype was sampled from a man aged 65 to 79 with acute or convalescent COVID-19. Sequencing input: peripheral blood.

The DNA of the CDR3 is TGTGCCAGCAGCCCTTTTGGGCAGCACTACGAGCAGTACTTC. It translates to CASSPFGQHYEQYF. V gene TRBV3-1 (or the pseudogene TRBV3-2) combines with J gene TRBJ2-7; no reliable D call. Per germline, CDR1 LGHDT and CDR2 YNNKEL (reference sequence). This CDR3 region has 14 residues. Trimming took 4 bases from V and 3 from J, leaving 13 bases between them.